The T cell receptor (beta chain) described here comes from a study of cytomegalovirus exposure and HLA in healthy donors (dated by TCRdb to 2016 to 2017). Concerning the study at large: An earlier analysis of 550 to 700 of the donors reported 250 to 300 Gb of sequence data and around 120 million unique TCR beta sequences from about 179 million T cells. Among the roughly 390 genotyped donors, around 81% belonged to the genetic ancestry cluster associated with self-reported Caucasian donors. The study used immunosequencing to profile the T cell repertoires of around 600 subjects and linked those repertoires to cytomegalovirus serostatus. Donor age, sex, ethnicity and CMV serostatus were collected together with the repertoire data. A few DR-DQ haplotypes were treated as single units for association and clustering because of strong linkage in the cohort. Approximately 300 gigabases of sequencing data and about 92 million unique TCR sequences made up an early release that covered several hundred HLA-typed donors. To study patterns of TCR occurrence, a later analysis re-analyzed previously published TCR beta repertoires from just over 650 donors and added high-resolution HLA genotyping. Among 350 to 400 genotyped donors of the cohort, an average of 235,054 unique TCR beta nucleotide sequences were sequenced per donor, roughly 20% of them non-productive. The study aimed to test whether cataloging public T cell receptors could reveal signatures of past pathogen exposure. Typing coverage varied by locus: about 629-630 donors for A, B, C, DRB1 and DQB1; roughly 500 for DQA1; some 610 for DPA1; 400 to 480 for DPB1. HLA typing included class I and class II loci at four-digit resolution. An earlier analysis of around 540 of the donors applied high-throughput TCR beta sequencing to assess whether each TCR beta V gene segment acted as functional or pseudogenic. A later genetic analysis used genome-wide SNP genotypes for about 60% of the roughly 700 donors, treating that subset as a discovery cohort. In the later analysis, no new phenotypic data were used to find candidate immune exposures; instead, reliance was placed on TCR beta sequences and their occurrence across donors. Besides the first cohort of 550 to 750 subjects, a separate validation cohort made up of 120 or so different subjects was used. High-throughput TCR immunosequencing, statistical association of individual TCRs with disease status, and machine learning were combined to predict cytomegalovirus infection status. Every repertoire in the discovery cohort had been generated on one and the same sequencing platform. What the research found in general, with its limitations: V-gene and J-gene trimming of TCR beta chains was associated with a missense DCLRE1C variant in a later genetic analysis, and the association was replicated in an independent cohort. In vitro tests confirmed that a few of the cytomegalovirus-associated TCR beta chains recognize cytomegalovirus antigens. According to a later analysis, parvovirus B19, influenza, CMV and Epstein-Barr virus appeared linked to several top co-occurrence clusters. Linkage disequilibrium might explain the correlated functional status among segregating V segments, but an unknown experimental factor could not be excluded. Most TCR sequences were seen in very few donors, while some public TCRs were found in many individuals. Some 16 rarely observed V segments, including chromosome 9 orphons, were excluded from the earlier analysis of several hundred of the donors because counts were too low. A later analysis associated 16,951 TCR beta sequences with specific HLA alleles at a false discovery rate of 0.05. A group of highly shared sequence variants was considered likely to be a technical artifact of the sequencing pipeline. In a later analysis, most CMV-associated TCR beta chains were found to appear HLA-restricted, with HLA associations seemingly driven largely by CMV exposure. In an earlier analysis of some 640 of the donors, most TCR beta V segments were observed in productive rearrangements about 87% or about 30% of the time, broadly matching IMGT annotations. According to a later genetic analysis, donors in an Asian-associated ancestry cluster had fewer N-insertions in productive TCRs than the approximately 710-donor mean. The presence/absence analyses assumed that sequencing depth was roughly uniform across donors, and that assumption may not be true. Because HLA typing was missing for some donors at each locus, association tests included only the typed subset. Compared with equally common non-associated chains, HLA-associated TCR beta chains in a later analysis were more clonally expanded and had lower generation probabilities. A later analysis found that TCR association rates varied across HLA loci, with DRB1 alleles showing the most associated TCRs and HLA-C alleles the fewest. The authors suggested that the approach could potentially be extended to other disease states and immunological phenotypes. Only TCR beta chains were sequenced in this cohort, and the absence of alpha or paired-chain data limited detectable features. A total of 150 to 200 TCR beta chains were listed by the study as associated with cytomegalovirus. A further reported finding was that TCR beta sequences accurately predicted the HLA-A and HLA-B alleles for most subjects in the first cohort. In both the original and validation cohorts, the classifier was reported to diagnose cytomegalovirus status with high specificity and sensitivity. CMV serostatus was the only immune exposure information available for the cohort. Strong co-occurrence of HLA alleles, especially DR and DQ, made assigning TCR associations to individual alleles difficult.

Library generation was performed with the immunoSEQ multiplex PCR assay. The multiplex PCR relied on a mix of 60 forward primers for TCR Vbeta segments and 13 reverse primers for TCR Jbeta segments. A multiplex PCR assay on genomic DNA amplified the CDR3 region of rearranged TCR beta genes. Amplified TCR beta libraries were sequenced as 87-base-pair reads on the Illumina HiSeq System. Concerning the study's data processing: A later analysis counted about 80 million unique TCR beta chains across the 666 repertoires, and around 9.9 million of these chains were shared by at least two donors. A nearest-neighbor algorithm error-corrected the raw reads and collapsed the reads into unique sequences, merging closely related sequences to remove PCR and sequencing errors. V, D and J gene segments were assigned by aligning CDR3 sequences to IMGT reference sequences. For a sequence to be retained, at least a six-nucleotide match to both a V gene segment and a J gene segment was required. A rearrangement counted as productive if the CDR3 had no stop codons and remained in frame with V and J, and every other rearrangement counted as non-productive. Following IMGT convention, CDR3 was defined as the stretch from the second conserved V-encoded cysteine up to the conserved J-encoded phenylalanine. The earlier analysis of more than 450 of the donors excluded sequences that lacked an unambiguous match to a single V gene segment. In an earlier analysis of 450 to 750 of the donors, a V segment was called functional when productive rearrangements were above 56.7%, and segregating when the standard deviation between donors exceeded 5%. A statistical classification framework was built for diagnosing cytomegalovirus status from the catalog of TCR beta chain sequences. V and J gene assignment, in a later analysis, came from comparing TCR nucleotide sequences with IMGT/GENE-DB human TR gene sequences. Using the TCRdist pipeline, a later analysis assigned CDR3 sequences along with most-parsimonious VDJ recombination scenarios. A later analysis defined each TCR beta chain by its CDR3 amino acid sequence plus V-gene family, and excluded reads lacking a unique V-gene family. To address suspected cross-contamination and a sequencing artifact, a later analysis removed 592 highly shared, low-generation-probability nucleotide sequences. In a later analysis, a clonal expansion index was calculated for each public chain from normalized within-repertoire ranks of inferred template counts. In a later analysis, generation probabilities were computed with a VDJ recombination model fitted to out-of-frame rearrangements, and the resulting probabilities were checked against IGoR. A later analysis scored TCR-TCR, TCR-HLA and TCR-CMV co-occurrence with hypergeometric tests, applying a repertoire-size bias correction to TCR pairs. A later analysis estimated false discovery rates by permuting HLA or CMV assignments 20 times. In a later analysis, co-occurring TCRs were grouped using DBSCAN, with TCRdist sequence similarity added in when clustering inside HLA-allele-positive subsets. Repertoires with fewer than 30,000 or more than 120,000 public chains, plus five repertoires with anomalous nucleotide sharing, were excluded from co-occurrence clustering. TCRdb provides this immuneACCESS table in a form limited to in-frame rearrangements. Some clones are lacking; in checked studies, under half of them reflect an unresolved V gene, and why the rest are absent is not known. D and trimming were read from the DNA, whereas the V and J calls and clone size are those reported in that table. The sample records 150,000 to 190,000 clones, 75% of which are singletons. The top ten clones comprise over 1.1% of the sample.

This clone was observed many times. Its antigen has not been determined. No base qualities exist here, and no much larger clone lies one base off it. The cohort was made up of about 610 healthy bone marrow donors. Cohort members were all nominally healthy when sampled, although unrecorded immune exposures were likely present. The donor tested CMV seronegative, placing the donor among the approximately 400 seronegative members of the cohort. A peripheral blood sample was collected from each donor, and TCR beta sequencing was performed on peripheral blood mononuclear cells. Genomic DNA extraction from the blood cell samples was performed with the Qiagen DNeasy Blood Extraction Kit. Sequenced: PBMCs. The source is a man aged 18 to 30 in good health and CMV-seronegative.

The nucleotides read TGTGCCAGCAGTCAGGGGGCGGACACCGGGGAGCTGTTTTTT. The encoded protein is CASSQGADTGELFF. The receptor chain draws on TRBV6-4 and TRBJ2-2, with TRBD1 matching 8 junction bases. Looking up the germline V gene yields CDR1 MRHNA and CDR2 SNTAGT. Measured from the cysteine to the phenylalanine, the CDR3 is 14 residues long. Solely the CDR3 DNA is kept, with 42 bases framed from the first base. The germline V end is reduced by 5 bases and the J end by 3 bases; junction bases left unmatched: 2.